These 2 T cell receptor beta chains were all obtained from the same sample, sequenced in a study of chemoradiotherapy in HPV16-positive cancers (dated by TCRdb to between 2021 and 2022). The method was the immunoSEQ multiplex PCR assay. As stored in TCRdb, this immuneACCESS dataset retains in-frame rearrangements with V and J assigned. A fraction of the clones does not appear; measured against another copy, unresolved V genes explain less than half of the discrepancy, and the remainder lacks a known reason. The sample includes under 750 clones, with about four fifths observed a single time. 14% of the sample goes to the ten largest clones. The source was tumor tissue, collected from a patient who underwent chemoradiotherapy. The source of these receptors is a human donor with HPV-associated anogenital cancer.

The rearrangement uses TRBV28 and TRBJ2-7; TRBD1 is a possible D gene (5 bases). Germline V gene data show CDR1 as MDHEN and CDR2 as SYDVKM. The V end lost 4 bases, the J end lost 3 bases, and 13 bases lay between the germline ends. This CDR3 has 14 amino acids. CDR3 in DNA: TGTGCCAGCAGTTATACGACAGAAAGCTACGAGCAGTACTTC. Translation: CASSYTTESYEQYF.

This chain connects TRBV5-1 to TRBJ2-2, with TRBD2 identical over 11 bases. Germline CDR1 and CDR2: SGHRS and YFSETQ. The CDR3 extends over 15 amino acids. V was clipped by 3 bases and J by 4 bases; unmatched bases: 2. CDR3 residues: CASSSGTSGTGELFF. In DNA form, the CDR3 reads TGCGCCAGCAGCTCGGGGACTAGCGGCACCGGGGAGCTGTTTTTT.